This T cell receptor beta chain was captured in a study of cytomegalovirus exposure and HLA in healthy donors. There are 15 residues in the CDR3. In germline, CDR1 is SGDLS, CDR2 YYNGEE. J gave up 3 bases and V 3 bases, and 3 bases lay outside the gene matches. Libraries were prepared by immunoSEQ multiplex PCR; TCRdb keeps only in-frame clonotypes and omits some of them. This sample has 250,000 to 400,000 clones, with roughly 88% found just once. Sequencing was carried out using PBMCs. The chain is built from TRBV9 and TRBJ2-2, with TRBD1 matching 9 bases. This TCR was recovered from a man aged 25-40 years in good health and CMV-seronegative. The CDR3 sequence is CASSATGGYTGELFF. The CDR3 DNA is TGTGCCAGCAGCGCGACAGGGGGATACACCGGGGAGCTGTTTTTT.